The entry below gives a single T cell receptor (beta chain) sequence along with its context. The antigen is not known. This CDR3 spans 14 amino acids. Germline V CDR1 and CDR2: MNHEY, SMNVEV (reference sequence). V was clipped by 0 bases and J by 3 bases, with 9 bases between them. This sample was taken from a study of cytomegalovirus exposure and HLA in healthy donors. The overall study: The roughly 120 validation repertoires, a later analysis reported, used the same platform as the roughly 710 first-cohort repertoires.

Sequencing used immunoSEQ multiplex PCR; TCRdb keeps in-frame clones, though not all of them. This sample has 100,000 to 150,000 clones, with approximately 88% found just once. The study, taken as a whole, reports: The study designated about 160 TCR beta chains cytomegalovirus-associated. As confirmed in vitro, a few CMV-associated chains were specific for CMV antigens. A classifier reportedly called cytomegalovirus status with high sensitivity and specificity.

Sequencing used PBMCs. The TCR originated in a man aged 18-30 years in good health and CMV-seronegative. The gene calls are TRBV27 and TRBJ2-7; D ambiguous. The CDR3 loop reads CASSLSETYYEQYF. The CDR3 region has the DNA TGTGCCAGCAGTTTATCGGAGACGTACTACGAGCAGTACTTC.